This T cell receptor beta chain is from a study of T-cell reconstitution after alpha-beta-depleted transplantation in children. This clonotype was picked up a small number of times. The CDR3 sequence is 13 residues long. With 6 bases removed from V and 8 bases from J, the gap between germline ends came to 11 bases. Unique molecular identifiers were incorporated into the prepared TCRbeta library. A single record per CDR3 protein comes from TCRdb applying MiXCR to the PCR reads. The sample yields fewer than 550,000 distinct CDR3 sequences, approximately 10% seen once. This TCR was recovered from a human donor who donated a stem cell graft to a child with acute myeloid leukemia. This chain joins TRBV12-3 or TRBV12-4 and TRBJ1-6; D gene ambiguous. The material sequenced was PBMCs from the stem cell graft donor, taken from the stem cell graft. In DNA, the CDR3 is TGTGCCAGCAGACCTAGCGGGGATTCACCCCTCCACTTT. Translated: CASRPSGDSPLHF.